Listed below are T cell receptor beta chains from one sample, sequenced in a study of human T cells and chemical hapten exposure. TCRdb independently ran MiXCR on the RACE reads; one entry per CDR3 protein. The data show under 450,000 distinct CDR3 sequences, 4.8% seen once. Sample: whole blood, taken in connection with sensitization to the hapten diphenylcyclopropenone (DPC). The source of these receptors is a woman aged 45-59 years with alopecia areata. Some clones in this sample may be carry-over from other donors' samples. Both conserved end residues are part of each CDR3. The D gene is left open where the match is weak. Not every row has a clone size; where given, it reads once, few, many or a size class.

cdr3_length	clone_size	v_call	d_call	j_call	cdr3_nt	cdr3_aa
14	-	TRBV20-1	TRBD1	TRBJ1-2	TGCAGTTCAGGGGGAGCCATCGCCAACTATGGCTACACCTTC	CSSGGAIANYGYTF
13	many	TRBV7-3	-	TRBJ2-1	TGTGCCAGCAGCTTAACCCCGACCCCTGAGCAGTTCTTC	CASSLTPTPEQFF
13	many	TRBV6-1	TRBD1	TRBJ2-7	TGTGCCAGCAGTGTCAGGGGGCTCCACGAGCAGTACTTC	CASSVRGLHEQYF
13	many	TRBV3-1	-	TRBJ1-2	TGTGCCAGCAGCCAAGATGCGCGCTATGGCTACACCTTC	CASSQDARYGYTF
12	many	TRBV2	-	TRBJ2-5	TGTGCCAGCAGTCTAGGTACAGAGACCCAGTACTTC	CASSLGTETQYF
14	many	TRBV19	-	TRBJ2-5	TGTGCCAGTAGTATAACAGACTGGCAAGAGACCCAGTACTTC	CASSITDWQETQYF
14	-	TRBV10-3	TRBD1	TRBJ1-5	TGTGCCACTAACGGACAGGGATCAAATCAGCCCCAGCATTTT	CATNGQGSNQPQHF
13	many	TRBV13	-	TRBJ2-3	TGTGCCAGCAGCTTAGGGGGTACAGATACGCAGTATTTT	CASSLGGTDTQYF
14	many	TRBV7-9	-	TRBJ2-5	TGTGCCAGCAGCTTCGCGCAGGGCCAAGAGACCCAGTACTTC	CASSFAQGQETQYF
14	few	TRBV28	-	TRBJ2-3	TGTGCCAGCAGTACCCGGAGAGGGACAGATACGCAGTATTTT	CASSTRRGTDTQYF
14	-	TRBV12-3/TRBV12-4	-	TRBJ2-7	TGTGCCAGCAGACCTCCGGCAGGGAAGTACGAGCAGTACTTC	CASRPPAGKYEQYF
12	few	TRBV6-6	TRBD1	TRBJ2-7	TGTGCCAGCAAATGGACAGGGAACGAGCAGTACTTC	CASKWTGNEQYF
13	many	TRBV12-3/TRBV12-4	-	TRBJ1-1	TGTGCCAGCAGTTACCGCAACAGGGACGAAGCTTTCTTT	CASSYRNRDEAFF
14	-	TRBV7-9	-	TRBJ1-1	TGTGCCAGCAGCTCTCAAGGGGGACGGGATGAAGCTTTCTTT	CASSSQGGRDEAFF
14	many	TRBV6-2/TRBV6-3	-	TRBJ2-1	TGTGCCAGCAGTTATAAAGGGTATTACAATGAGCAGTTCTTC	CASSYKGYYNEQFF
15	many	TRBV7-6	TRBD2	TRBJ2-7	TGTGCCAGCAGCCCCGGGACTAGCGGGACATACGAGCAGTACTTC	CASSPGTSGTYEQYF
12	-	TRBV4-2	-	TRBJ1-2	TGTGCCAGCAGCGGACAGATGAGGGGCTACACCTTC	CASSGQMRGYTF
14	many	TRBV12-3/TRBV12-4	-	TRBJ1-5	TGTGCCAGCAGTTTCCAGGGTGCCAATCAGCCCCAGCATTTT	CASSFQGANQPQHF
15	few	TRBV4-1	TRBD1	TRBJ2-7	TGCGCCAGCAGCCAAGGACAGGGGGCTTCCTACGAGCAGTACTTC	CASSQGQGASYEQYF
14	many	TRBV27	TRBD1	TRBJ1-1	TGTGCCAGCAACCCGACAGGGTCTCTCACTGAAGCTTTCTTT	CASNPTGSLTEAFF
16	few	TRBV7-8	TRBD2	TRBJ2-5	TGTGCCAGCAGCACCCGAAGTAGCGGGAGTGGGAAGACCCAGTACTTC	CASSTRSSGSGKTQYF
14	many	TRBV5-1	-	TRBJ1-1	TGCGCCAGCTCCCCGGTCGATGGGATCACTGAAGCTTTCTTT	CASSPVDGITEAFF
15	-	TRBV7-8	TRBD2	TRBJ2-5	TGTGCCAGCAGCTTAACTAGCGGGATAATTGAGACCCAGTACTTC	CASSLTSGIIETQYF
14	many	TRBV27	TRBD2	TRBJ2-7	TGTGCCAGCAGTTGGACTAGCGGGAGTTACGAGCAGTACTTC	CASSWTSGSYEQYF
16	few	TRBV4-1	-	TRBJ1-3	TGCGCCAGCAGCCAAGATAGAGGGCGGGGGGGGCACACCATATATTTT	CASSQDRGRGGHTIYF
13	many	TRBV4-3	-	TRBJ1-2	TGCGCCAGCAGCCAAGTCAGGCAGGCGGGCTACACCTTC	CASSQVRQAGYTF
16	few	TRBV20-1	-	TRBJ2-1	TGCAGTGCTAGAGATCGAGTTTCTATCACCTACAATGAGCAGTTCTTC	CSARDRVSITYNEQFF
14	many	TRBV4-2	-	TRBJ2-1	TGTGCCAGCAGCCAAGATCCCCGCACTGGGGTGCAGTTCTTC	CASSQDPRTGVQFF
15	many	TRBV29-1	-	TRBJ1-3	TGCAGCGTTGAAGATCCCGGCCGCTCTGGAAACACCATATATTTT	CSVEDPGRSGNTIYF
15	many	TRBV2	-	TRBJ2-1	TGTGCCAGCAGTGAACTCAGGGCTTTCTACAATGAGCAGTTCTTC	CASSELRAFYNEQFF
14	many	TRBV7-2	-	TRBJ2-1	TGTGCCAGCAGCTTGCAGGGCTCCTACAATGAGCAGTTCTTC	CASSLQGSYNEQFF
16	many	TRBV20-1	TRBD2	TRBJ2-3	TGCAGTGCTAGGACTAGCGGGAGAACTAACACAGATACGCAGTATTTT	CSARTSGRTNTDTQYF
16	many	TRBV10-3	-	TRBJ2-5	TGTGCCATCAGCCAAACAGGAGGTAGTCCCCAAGAGACCCAGTACTTC	CAISQTGGSPQETQYF
16	-	TRBV6-6	-	TRBJ1-1	TGTGCCAGCAGTTATATGGCAGCTACTTTGAACACTGAAGCTTTCTTT	CASSYMAATLNTEAFF
13	-	TRBV11-2	TRBD1	TRBJ1-1	TGTGCCAGCAGAAGACAGGGAGGGACTGAAGCTTTCTTT	CASRRQGGTEAFF
15	few	TRBV7-3	TRBD1	TRBJ2-5	TGTGCCAGCAGCTACCACAGGGGGCGGGGAGAGACCCAGTACTTC	CASSYHRGRGETQYF
14	many	TRBV18	-	TRBJ1-5	TGTGCCAGCTCACCGGCAGGACGCAATCAGCCCCAGCATTTT	CASSPAGRNQPQHF
16	many	TRBV6-5	-	TRBJ2-7	TGTGCCAGCAGTTATGGTGCTGAGGGACCCCCCTACGAGCAGTACTTC	CASSYGAEGPPYEQYF
17	many	TRBV27	TRBD2	TRBJ2-1	TGTGCCAGCAGTCCCGGGACTAGCCGGAGCTCCTACAATGAGCAGTTCTTC	CASSPGTSRSSYNEQFF
15	-	TRBV7-2	-	TRBJ2-3	TGTGCCAGCAGCTTAGAGTTAGGGGGCACAGATACGCAGTATTTT	CASSLELGGTDTQYF
14	many	TRBV6-5	-	TRBJ2-3	TGTGCCAGCAGTTACCGGGGCCCTCGGGATACGCAGTATTTT	CASSYRGPRDTQYF
14	many	TRBV20-1	-	TRBJ1-6	TGCAGTGCTAGCCGGGGGGACTTGACCTCACCCCTCCACTTT	CSASRGDLTSPLHF
15	many	TRBV6-1	-	TRBJ1-2	TGTGCCAGCAGTGAAGCGCACGCAGCTAACTATGGCTACACCTTC	CASSEAHAANYGYTF
16	many	TRBV7-2	-	TRBJ2-1	TGTGCCAGCAGCTCCCCCCCAGGGGAGAGGTATAATGAGCAGTTCTTC	CASSSPPGERYNEQFF
13	many	TRBV20-1	TRBD1	TRBJ1-1	TGCAGTGCGGGGACAGGGGTGTATCAGGGAGCTTTCTTT	CSAGTGVYQGAFF
13	many	TRBV2	-	TRBJ1-2	TGTGCCAGCAGTGAGAAGGGAGGCTATGGCTACACCTTC	CASSEKGGYGYTF
13	-	TRBV29-1	-	TRBJ2-7	TGCAGCGTTGAGACGGATTCCCCCTACGAGCAGTACTTC	CSVETDSPYEQYF
16	many	TRBV6-5	-	TRBJ2-5	TGTGCCAGCAGTTACCACGCCCAGGGGAAAGGAGAGACCCAGTACTTC	CASSYHAQGKGETQYF
14	many	TRBV20-1	TRBD2	TRBJ2-1	TGCAGTGCTAGATCCGGCGGGGGGGCAGAGGAGCAGTTCTTC	CSARSGGGAEEQFF
16	many	TRBV12-3/TRBV12-4	TRBD2	TRBJ2-3	TGTGCCAGCAGTAATAAGGGACTACGGGGCACAGATACGCAGTATTTT	CASSNKGLRGTDTQYF
16	few	TRBV28	-	TRBJ2-5	TGTGCCAGCAGTTTAGAGGGGACTTCGCAACAAGAGACCCAGTACTTC	CASSLEGTSQQETQYF
15	few	TRBV4-1	-	TRBJ1-4	TGCGCCAGCAGCCAAGATCCCGGTGTGGGTGAAAAACTGTTTTTT	CASSQDPGVGEKLFF
15	many	TRBV29-1	-	TRBJ2-1	TGCAGCGTTGATAGTGAGGGGGATGCCTACAATGAGCAGTTCTTC	CSVDSEGDAYNEQFF
16	-	TRBV6-1	-	TRBJ1-2	TGTGCCAGCAGGGAACGGTGGGGGATAACCACTCAGGGCTACACCTTC	CASRERWGITTQGYTF
15	-	TRBV2	-	TRBJ1-2	TGTGCCAGCACCACAGGCCAGGGCCGTTTCTATGGCTACACCTTC	CASTTGQGRFYGYTF
13	many	TRBV29-1	-	TRBJ2-7	TGCAGCGTCTTGGGGACTTCCACCTACGAGCAGTACTTC	CSVLGTSTYEQYF